The entry below gives a single TCR beta chain sequence along with its context. These data are taken from a study of T cells in Graves' hyperthyroidism and ophthalmopathy. Amplification yielded TCR beta CDR3 regions, with RNA transcripts as the source. Using the HTBI primer set, a first-round RT-PCR was run on the TCR CDR3. TCRdb passed the multiplex PCR reads through MiXCR, listing each CDR3 protein once. The table lists some 740,000 distinct CDR3 sequences, about 14% of them singletons. The receptor was derived from a woman younger than 30 with Graves' hyperthyroidism. The sequencing sample was made of blood.

In DNA, the CDR3 is TGTGCCAGCAGTGATCCCGCAGGGGTAACCTACGAGCAGTACTTC. The encoded protein is CASSDPAGVTYEQYF. The chain uses TRBV25-1 and TRBJ2-7; tentatively, D is TRBD1 (6 bases). V lost 3 bases, J lost 2 bases, and 14 bases lay in between. Germline CDR1 reads MGHDK; CDR2 reads SYGVNS. CDR3 length equals 15 residues.